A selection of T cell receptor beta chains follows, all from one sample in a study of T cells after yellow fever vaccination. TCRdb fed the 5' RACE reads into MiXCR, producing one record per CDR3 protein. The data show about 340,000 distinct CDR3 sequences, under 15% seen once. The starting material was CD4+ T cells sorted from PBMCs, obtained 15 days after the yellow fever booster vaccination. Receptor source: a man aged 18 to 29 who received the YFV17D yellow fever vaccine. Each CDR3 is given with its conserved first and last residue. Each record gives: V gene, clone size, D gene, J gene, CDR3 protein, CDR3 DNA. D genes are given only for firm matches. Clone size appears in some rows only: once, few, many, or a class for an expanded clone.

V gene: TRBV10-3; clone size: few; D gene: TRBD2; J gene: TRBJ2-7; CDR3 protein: CAIKEQPGLVEQYF; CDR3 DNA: TGTGCCATCAAAGAACAGCCGGGACTAGTTGAGCAGTACTTC
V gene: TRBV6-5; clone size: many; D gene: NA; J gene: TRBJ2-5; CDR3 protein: CARPKVQETQYF; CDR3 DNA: TGTGCCAGGCCCAAGGTCCAAGAGACCCAGTACTTC
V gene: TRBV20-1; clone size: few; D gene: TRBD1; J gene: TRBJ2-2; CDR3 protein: CSAHRQGDTGELFF; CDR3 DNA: TGCAGTGCTCACAGACAGGGAGACACCGGGGAGCTGTTTTTT
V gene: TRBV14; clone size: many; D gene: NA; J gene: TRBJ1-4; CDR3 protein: CASSQAYGRSRATNEKLFF; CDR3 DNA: TGTGCCAGCAGCCAGGCCTACGGGCGGTCCAGGGCAACTAATGAAAAACTGTTTTTT
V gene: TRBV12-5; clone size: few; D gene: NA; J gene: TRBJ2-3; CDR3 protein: CASGLSQGTDTQYF; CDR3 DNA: TGTGCTAGTGGTTTGTCCCAGGGGACAGATACGCAGTATTTT
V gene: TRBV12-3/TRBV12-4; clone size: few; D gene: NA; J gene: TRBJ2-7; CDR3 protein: CASRKGGPNYEQYF; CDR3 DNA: TGTGCCAGCAGAAAAGGCGGACCAAACTACGAGCAGTACTTC
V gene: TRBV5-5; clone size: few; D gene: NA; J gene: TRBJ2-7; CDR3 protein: CASSFGILMGEQYF; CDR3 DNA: TGTGCCAGCAGCTTTGGGATTCTCATGGGCGAGCAGTACTTC
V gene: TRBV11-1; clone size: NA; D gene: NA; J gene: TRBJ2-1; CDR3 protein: CASSQIGTTNEQFF; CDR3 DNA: TGTGCCAGCAGCCAAATCGGGACAACCAATGAGCAGTTCTTC
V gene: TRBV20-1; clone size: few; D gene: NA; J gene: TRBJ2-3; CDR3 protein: CSARSPVERDTQYF; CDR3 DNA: TGCAGTGCTAGATCCCCGGTGGAACGAGATACGCAGTATTTT
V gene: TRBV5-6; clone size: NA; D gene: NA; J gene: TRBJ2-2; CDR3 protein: CASSGGPGELFF; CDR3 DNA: TGTGCCAGCAGTGGGGGCCCCGGGGAGCTGTTTTTT
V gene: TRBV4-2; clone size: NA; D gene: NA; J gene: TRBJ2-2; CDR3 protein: CASSQGPQQNSGRTGELFF; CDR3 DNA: TGTGCCAGCAGCCAAGGTCCGCAGCAGAATAGCGGACGCACCGGGGAGCTGTTTTTT
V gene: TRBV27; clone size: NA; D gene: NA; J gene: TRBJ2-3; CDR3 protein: CASSLSGGSTDTQYF; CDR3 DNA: TGTGCCAGCAGTTTATCGGGGGGCAGCACAGATACGCAGTATTTT
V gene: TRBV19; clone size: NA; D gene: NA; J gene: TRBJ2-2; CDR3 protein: CASSIQVANTGELFF; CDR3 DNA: TGTGCCAGTAGTATCCAGGTAGCGAACACCGGGGAGCTGTTTTTT
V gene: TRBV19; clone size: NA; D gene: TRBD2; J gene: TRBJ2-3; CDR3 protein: CASSPGGRKDTQYF; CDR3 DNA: TGTGCCAGTAGTCCGGGGGGGCGTAAAGATACGCAGTATTTT
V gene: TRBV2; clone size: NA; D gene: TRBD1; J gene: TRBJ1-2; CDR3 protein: CASTGLVWSYTF; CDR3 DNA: TGTGCCTCGACAGGGCTTGTATGGAGCTACACCTTC
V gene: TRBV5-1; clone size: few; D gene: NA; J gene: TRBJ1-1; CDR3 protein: CASSSLQGAGTEAFF; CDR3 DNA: TGCGCCAGCAGCTCGCTCCAGGGTGCGGGAACTGAAGCTTTCTTT
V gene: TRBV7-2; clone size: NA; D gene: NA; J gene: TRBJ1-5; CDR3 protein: CASSLATGINQPQHF; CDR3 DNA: TGTGCCAGCAGCTTAGCAACAGGGATCAATCAGCCCCAGCATTTT
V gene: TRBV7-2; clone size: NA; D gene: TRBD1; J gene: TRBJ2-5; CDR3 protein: CASSRTGVQETQYF; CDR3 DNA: TGTGCCAGCAGTAGAACAGGGGTCCAAGAGACCCAGTACTTC
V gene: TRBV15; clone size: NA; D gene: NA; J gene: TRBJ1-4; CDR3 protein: CATSRDGGDNEKLFF; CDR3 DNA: TGTGCCACCAGCAGAGATGGAGGGGATAATGAAAAACTGTTTTTT
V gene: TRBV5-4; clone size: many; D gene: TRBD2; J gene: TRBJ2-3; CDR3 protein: CASSSTSGTDTQYF; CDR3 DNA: TGTGCCAGCAGCTCGACTAGCGGCACAGATACGCAGTATTTT
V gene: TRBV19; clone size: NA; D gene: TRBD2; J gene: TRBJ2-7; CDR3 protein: CASSTRGGLSYEQYF; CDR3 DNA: TGTGCCAGTAGTACCCGGGGGGGCCTCTCCTACGAGCAGTACTTC
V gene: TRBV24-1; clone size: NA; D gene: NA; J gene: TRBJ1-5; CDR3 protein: CATSDNTGSQPQHF; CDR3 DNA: TGTGCCACCAGTGACAACACAGGGTCTCAGCCCCAGCATTTT
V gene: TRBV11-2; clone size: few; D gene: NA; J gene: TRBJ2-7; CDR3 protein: CASSAAFQGGAYEQYF; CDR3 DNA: TGTGCCAGCAGCGCAGCCTTCCAGGGGGGGGCCTACGAGCAGTACTTC
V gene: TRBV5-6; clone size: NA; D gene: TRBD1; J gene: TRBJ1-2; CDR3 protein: CASATRTGFVGYTF; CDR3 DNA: TGTGCCAGCGCTACCCGGACAGGGTTCGTGGGCTACACCTTC
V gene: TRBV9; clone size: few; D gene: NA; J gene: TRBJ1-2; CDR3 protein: CASSVVLNYGYTF; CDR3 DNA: TGTGCCAGCAGCGTAGTGCTTAACTATGGCTACACCTTC
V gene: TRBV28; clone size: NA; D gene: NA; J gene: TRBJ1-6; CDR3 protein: CASSLRPGTPLHF; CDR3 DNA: TGTGCCAGCAGTTTACGGCCCGGGACACCCCTCCACTTT
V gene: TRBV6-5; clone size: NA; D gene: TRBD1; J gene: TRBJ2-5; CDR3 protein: CASRSQGAGETQYF; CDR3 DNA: TGTGCCAGCAGGTCACAGGGGGCGGGAGAGACCCAGTACTTC
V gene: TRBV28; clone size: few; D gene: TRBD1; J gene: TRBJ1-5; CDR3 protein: CASSLSTGSSNQPQHF; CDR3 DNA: TGTGCCAGCAGTCTCTCGACAGGGAGCAGCAATCAGCCCCAGCATTTT
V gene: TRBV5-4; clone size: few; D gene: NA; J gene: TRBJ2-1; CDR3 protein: CASSLDSGINNEQFF; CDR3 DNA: TGTGCCAGCAGCTTAGACTCCGGAATTAACAATGAGCAGTTCTTC
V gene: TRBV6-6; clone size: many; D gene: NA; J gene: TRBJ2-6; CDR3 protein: CASSYSWEAGANVLTF; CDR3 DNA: TGTGCCAGCAGTTACTCGTGGGAAGCTGGGGCCAACGTCCTGACTTTC
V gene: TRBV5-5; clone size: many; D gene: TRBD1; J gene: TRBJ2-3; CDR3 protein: CATGTGNGADTQYF; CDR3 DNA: TGTGCCACCGGGACAGGGAATGGCGCAGATACGCAGTATTTT
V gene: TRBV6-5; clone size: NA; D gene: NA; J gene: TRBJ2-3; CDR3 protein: CASSYSDLGGTDTQYF; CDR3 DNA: TGTGCCAGCAGTTACTCGGATCTGGGCGGCACAGATACGCAGTATTTT
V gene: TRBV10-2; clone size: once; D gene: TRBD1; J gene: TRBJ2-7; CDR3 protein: CASSSYLGQASSYEQYF; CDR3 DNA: TGCGCCAGCAGTAGTTATTTAGGACAGGCCAGCTCCTACGAGCAGTACTTC
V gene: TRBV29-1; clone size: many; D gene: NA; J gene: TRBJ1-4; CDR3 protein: CSVGGVANEKLFF; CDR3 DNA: TGCAGCGTTGGAGGGGTAGCTAATGAAAAACTGTTTTTT
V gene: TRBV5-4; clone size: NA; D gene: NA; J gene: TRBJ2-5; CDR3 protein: CASSPADGGNQETQYF; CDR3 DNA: TGTGCCAGCAGCCCGGCTGATGGGGGTAACCAAGAGACCCAGTACTTC
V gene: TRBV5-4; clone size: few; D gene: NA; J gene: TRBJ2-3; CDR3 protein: CASSSIGADTQYF; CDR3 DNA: TGTGCCAGCAGCTCAATTGGGGCAGATACGCAGTATTTT
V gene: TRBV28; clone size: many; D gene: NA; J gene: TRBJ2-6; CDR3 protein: CASSPRRAGANVLTF; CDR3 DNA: TGTGCCAGCAGTCCCAGAAGGGCTGGGGCCAACGTCCTGACTTTC
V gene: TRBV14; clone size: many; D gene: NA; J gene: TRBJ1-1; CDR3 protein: CASSQVWANTEAFF; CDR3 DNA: TGTGCCAGCAGCCAAGTGTGGGCTAACACTGAAGCTTTCTTT
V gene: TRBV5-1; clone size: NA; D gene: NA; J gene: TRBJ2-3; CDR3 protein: CASSIRLDKDTQYF; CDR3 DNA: TGCGCCAGCAGCATTAGACTGGATAAAGATACGCAGTATTTT
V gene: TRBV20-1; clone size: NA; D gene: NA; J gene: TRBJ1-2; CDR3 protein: CSAAGGVIYGYTF; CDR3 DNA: TGCAGTGCAGCAGGAGGGGTGATCTATGGCTACACCTTC
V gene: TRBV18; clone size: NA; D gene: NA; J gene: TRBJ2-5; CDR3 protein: CASSPPGRMETQYF; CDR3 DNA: TGTGCCAGCTCACCACCAGGGAGGATGGAGACCCAGTACTTC
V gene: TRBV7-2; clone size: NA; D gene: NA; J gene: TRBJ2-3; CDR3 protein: CASSWNRAADTQYF; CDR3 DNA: TGTGCCAGCAGCTGGAACAGGGCGGCAGATACGCAGTATTTT
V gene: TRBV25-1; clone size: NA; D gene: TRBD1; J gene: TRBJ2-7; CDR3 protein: CASSDPGTGNEHEQYF; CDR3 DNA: TGTGCCAGCAGTGACCCAGGGACAGGGAATGAACACGAGCAGTACTTC
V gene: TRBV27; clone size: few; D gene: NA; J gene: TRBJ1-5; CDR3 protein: CASSFPGADQPQHF; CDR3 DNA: TGTGCCAGCAGTTTCCCAGGGGCCGATCAGCCCCAGCATTTT
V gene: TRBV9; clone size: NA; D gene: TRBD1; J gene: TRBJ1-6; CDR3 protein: CASSVGQGSSPLHF; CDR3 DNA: TGTGCCAGCAGCGTAGGACAGGGAAGTTCACCCCTCCACTTT
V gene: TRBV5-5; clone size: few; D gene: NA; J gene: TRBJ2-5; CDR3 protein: CASTLYTGSETQYF; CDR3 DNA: TGTGCCAGCACACTTTATACGGGGTCGGAGACCCAGTACTTC
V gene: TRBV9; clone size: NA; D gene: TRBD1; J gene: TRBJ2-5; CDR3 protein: CASSADPGGQETQYF; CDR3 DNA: TGTGCCAGCAGCGCAGACCCAGGGGGCCAAGAGACCCAGTACTTC
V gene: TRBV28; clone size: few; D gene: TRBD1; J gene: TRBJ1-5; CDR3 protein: CACRDRYNQPQHF; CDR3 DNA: TGTGCCTGCCGGGACAGGTACAATCAGCCCCAGCATTTT
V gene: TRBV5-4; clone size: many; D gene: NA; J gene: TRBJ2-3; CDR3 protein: CASSLVGTTATDTQYF; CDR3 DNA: TGTGCCAGCAGCCTGGTGGGGACAACCGCTACAGATACGCAGTATTTT